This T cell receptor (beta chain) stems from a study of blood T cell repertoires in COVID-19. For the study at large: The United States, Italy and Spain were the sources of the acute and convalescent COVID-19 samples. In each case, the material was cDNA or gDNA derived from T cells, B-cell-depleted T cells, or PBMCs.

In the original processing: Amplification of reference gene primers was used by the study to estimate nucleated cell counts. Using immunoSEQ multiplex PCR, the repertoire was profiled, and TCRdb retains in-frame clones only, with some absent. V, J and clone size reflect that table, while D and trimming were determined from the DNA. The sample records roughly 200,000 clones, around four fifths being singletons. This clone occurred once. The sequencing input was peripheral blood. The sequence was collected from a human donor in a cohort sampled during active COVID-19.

CDR3 sequence (DNA): TGTGCCAGCAGCCCAGGACAGGGGAGGTATACGCAGTATTTT. It codes for CASSPGQGRYTQYF. This chain links TRBV7-9 with TRBJ2-3, with 9 nucleotides matching TRBD1. From germline, CDR1 is SEHNR and CDR2 FQNEAQ (reference sequence). V dropped 5 bases and J dropped 7; count of bases not matched to a gene: 7. The length of the CDR3 is 14 residues.